The present entry profiles one T cell receptor beta chain with its context. Its antigen is as yet unknown. The sample is drawn from a study of CXCR3-negative and CXCR3-positive naive CD8 T cells. In the study overall: The total count of TRB reads reached around 140 million, and each library contributed about 1.5 +/- 0.3 million. Notes on the study in general: Hydrophobicity of TRB CDR3s was greater in CXCR3-positive naive cells than in CXCR3-negative naive cells. Much lower diversity was found in memory CD8+ cells, while both naive subsets had comparably high diversity. For naive cells, CXCR3-negative and CXCR3-positive subsets had similar TRBV-TRBJ usage; for memory cells, usage differed.

With UMI labels, 5' RACE was used to prepare the TRB cDNA libraries. TCRdb re-called the 5' RACE reads and gives one entry per CDR3 protein, without DNA. Recorded for this sample: some 130,000 distinct CDR3 sequences. Sequencing input: naive CXCR3- CD8+ T cells from blood. The subset is: CD45RO-CCR7+CD27+CD95- naive CD8+ T cells lacking CXCR3 (TNR3-). This TCR was sampled from a human donor in good health. Some clones in this sample may be carry-over from other donors' samples.

The CDR3 protein is CSVGPDGTQYF. This chain uses TRBV29-1 with TRBJ2-5. The CDR3 extends over 11 amino acids. From germline, CDR1 is SQVTM and CDR2 ANQGSEA.